The subject of this entry is one TCR beta chain. What it binds is not known. The CDR3 spans 15 residues. Germline CDR1 and CDR2: LNHDA and SQIVND (reference sequence). The V end was cut by 9 bases, the J end by 0 bases, with 15 bases between. In the original workflow: ImmunoSEQ sequences covered only the junction and lacked quality scores; filtering therefore differed. The method was immunoSEQ multiplex PCR; TCRdb's version includes in-frame clones alone and lacks a portion of them. D and trimming were read from the DNA, whereas the V and J calls and clone size are those reported in that table. This table holds fewer than 1.8 million clones, approximately 98.5% found once. This specimen belongs to a study of shared clonotypes between healthy human individuals. Study as a whole: Researchers drew samples from two women and three men aged 18 to 49. Whole-study findings and limits: Of the naive CD4 clonotypes, roughly 5% were shared across several donors.

Nashville, Tennessee was home to all donors, each a Caucasian adult. Sequenced input: naive CD4+ T cells sorted from blood. Subset denoted: CD45RA+ positively selected. The receptor was derived from a man aged 25-40 years in good health. V usage is TRBV19 and J usage is TRBJ1-3, with unresolved D. CDR3 loop: CASARGSSSGNTIYF. CDR3 DNA sequence: TGTGCCAGCGCCCGCGGCAGTAGCTCTGGAAACACCATATATTTT.